The sequence of this TCR beta chain was determined in a study of Graves' ophthalmopathy and Graves' hyperthyroidism. Study-wide findings and caveats: In predicting ophthalmopathy progression, the model reached nearly 71% sensitivity and around 72% specificity.

Remarks on this clonotype: The antigen remains undetermined.

Transcripts of RNA were the source for amplifying TCR beta CDR3 regions. The library came from an HTBI-primed first-round RT-PCR and a second-round multiplex PCR. TCRdb re-called the multiplex PCR reads with MiXCR, one entry per CDR3 protein. Of 650,000 to 800,000 distinct CDR3 sequences in the sample, about two fifths are singletons; the top ten hold more than 2.5%. The CDR3 spans 17 residues. Per the germline V gene, CDR1 is SEHNR and CDR2 is FQNEAQ (reference sequence). V lost 1 base, J lost 6 bases, and 10 bases stayed unmatched. Clinical symptoms, serum thyroxine, TRAb, thyroid ultrasound and orbital computed tomography were relied on for diagnosis.

This clonotype originated in an adult man with Graves' ophthalmopathy. Sequencing was performed on peripheral blood. The chain is built from TRBV7-9 and TRBJ1-4, with TRBD1 identical over 8 bases. The CDR3 is CASSLGSNRGGYEKLFF. The CDR3 nucleotides read TGTGCCAGCAGCTTAGGAAGCAACAGGGGGGGTTATGAAAAACTGTTTTTT. Full variable domain (outside the CDR3, taken from reference TRBV7-9 and TRBJ1-4): DTGVSQNPRHKITKRGQNVTFRCDPISEHNRLYWYRQTLGQGPEFLTYFQNEAQLEKSRLLSDRFSAERPKGSFSTLEIQRTEQGDSAMYLCASSLGSNRGGYEKLFFGSGTQLSVL.